The entry below gives a single T cell receptor (beta chain) sequence along with its context. The target antigen is unknown. This entry belongs to a study of Tregs in tolerant kidney transplant recipients. Study conclusions and caveats: Antigen-driven expansion was suggested because donor-specific Tregs expanded more than all Tregs in tolerant patients. The most relevant donor-specific Treg TCRbeta repertoire apparently came from expansion with activated donor B cells.

Unstimulated Tregs (CD4+CD25+CD127-) and CD4+CD25- non-Tregs were sorted from PBMCs. The assay was immunoSEQ multiplex PCR, and TCRdb's table has in-frame clones only and misses some. Of roughly 99,000 clones listed, approximately 93% are singletons. Trimming took 7 bases from V and 3 from J; bases not matched to a gene: 6. The germline V gene has CDR1 SGHRS and CDR2 YFSETQ. The CDR3 is 14 residues long. The sequence came from a human donor who received a combined kidney and bone marrow transplant. The material sequenced was CD4+ T cells from blood, taken before the transplant. The rearrangement uses TRBV5-1 and TRBJ2-2, with 7 bases aligning to TRBD1. In nucleotides, the CDR3 is TGCGCCAGCGTGGGACAGACCGACACCGGGGAGCTGTTTTTT. It encodes CASVGQTDTGELFF.